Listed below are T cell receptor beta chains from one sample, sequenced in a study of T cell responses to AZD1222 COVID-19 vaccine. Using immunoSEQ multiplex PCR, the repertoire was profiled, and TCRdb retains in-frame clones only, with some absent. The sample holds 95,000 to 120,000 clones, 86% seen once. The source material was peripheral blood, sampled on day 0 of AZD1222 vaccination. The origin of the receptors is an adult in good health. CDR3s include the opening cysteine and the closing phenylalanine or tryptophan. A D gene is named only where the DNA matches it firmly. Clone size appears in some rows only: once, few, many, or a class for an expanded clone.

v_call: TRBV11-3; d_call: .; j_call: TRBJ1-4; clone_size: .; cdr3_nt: TGTGCCAGCAGCTTAGGGGGGAAGCCGCATGAAAAACTGTTTTTT; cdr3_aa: CASSLGGKPHEKLFF
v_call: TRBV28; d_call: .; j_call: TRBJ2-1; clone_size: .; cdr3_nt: TGTGCCAGCAGTTTCGTCCCTTATAACAATGAGCAGTTCTTC; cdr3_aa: CASSFVPYNNEQFF
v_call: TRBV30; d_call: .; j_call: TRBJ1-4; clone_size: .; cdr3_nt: TGTGCCTGGACCGCCCTGAGGGGACCTAATGAAAAACTGTTTTTT; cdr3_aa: CAWTALRGPNEKLFF
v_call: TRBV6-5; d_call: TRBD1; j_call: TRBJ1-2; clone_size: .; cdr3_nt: TGTGCCAGCAGTTCCTGGACAGGGTTGGAGTCTGGCTACACCTTC; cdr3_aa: CASSSWTGLESGYTF
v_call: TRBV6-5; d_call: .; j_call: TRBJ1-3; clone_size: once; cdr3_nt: TGTGCCAGCATCCCGGGGCCTAGAAACACCATATATTTT; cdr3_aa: CASIPGPRNTIYF
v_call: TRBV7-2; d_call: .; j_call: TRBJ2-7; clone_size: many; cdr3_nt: TGTGCCAGCAGCTTCAGCTACGAGCAGTACTTC; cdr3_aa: CASSFSYEQYF
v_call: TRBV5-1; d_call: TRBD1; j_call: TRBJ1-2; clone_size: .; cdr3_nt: TGCGCCAGCAGCCCGGGGACAGGGGGCGCGTACTATGGCTACACCTTC; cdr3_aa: CASSPGTGGAYYGYTF
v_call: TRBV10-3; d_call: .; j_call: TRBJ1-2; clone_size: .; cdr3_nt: TGTGCCATCAGTGGTGGGTCGGATGGCTACACCTTC; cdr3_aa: CAISGGSDGYTF
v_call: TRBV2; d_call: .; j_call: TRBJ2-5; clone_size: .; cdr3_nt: TGTGCCACCGCAGGGGGGTACCAAGAGACCCAGTACTTC; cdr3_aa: CATAGGYQETQYF
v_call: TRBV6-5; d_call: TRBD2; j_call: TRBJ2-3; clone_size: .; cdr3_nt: TGTGCCAGCAGCCGACTAGCGGGGACAGATACGCAGTATTTT; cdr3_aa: CASSRLAGTDTQYF
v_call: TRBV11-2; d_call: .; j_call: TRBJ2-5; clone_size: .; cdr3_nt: TGTGCCAGCAGCTTAGAGCGGACAGAAGAGACCCAGTACTTC; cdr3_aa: CASSLERTEETQYF
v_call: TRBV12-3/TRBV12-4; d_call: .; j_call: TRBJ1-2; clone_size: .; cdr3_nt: TGTGCCAGCAGGGGAAGGGACTATGGCTACACCTTC; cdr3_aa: CASRGRDYGYTF
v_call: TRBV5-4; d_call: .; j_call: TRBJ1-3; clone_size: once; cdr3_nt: TGTGCCAGCAGCTTGGTAGGAGGAAACACCATATATTTT; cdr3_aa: CASSLVGGNTIYF
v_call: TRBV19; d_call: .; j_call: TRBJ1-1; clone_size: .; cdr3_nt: TGTGCCAGTAGTATTTGGGACATGAACACTGAAGCTTTCTTT; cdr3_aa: CASSIWDMNTEAFF
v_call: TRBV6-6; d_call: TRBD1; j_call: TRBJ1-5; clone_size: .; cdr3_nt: TGTGCCAGCAGTCAATTTCGGACAGGGGCAATCAATCAGCCCCAGCATTTT; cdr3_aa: CASSQFRTGAINQPQHF
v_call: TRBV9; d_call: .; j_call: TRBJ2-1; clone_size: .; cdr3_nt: TGTGCCAGCAGCGTATTAGGGACTGAGCAGTTCTTC; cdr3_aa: CASSVLGTEQFF
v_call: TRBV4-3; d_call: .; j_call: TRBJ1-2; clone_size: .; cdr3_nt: TGCGCCAGCAGCCAAGATGCGGGGGCGCGTGGCTACACCTTC; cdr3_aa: CASSQDAGARGYTF
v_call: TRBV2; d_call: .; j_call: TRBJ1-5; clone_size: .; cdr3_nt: TGTGCCAGCCTTCCTGAGGGGGGTCGGGACTATCAGCCCCAGCATTTT; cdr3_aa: CASLPEGGRDYQPQHF
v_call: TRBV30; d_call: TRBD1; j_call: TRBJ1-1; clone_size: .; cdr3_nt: TGTGCCTGGAGACCGGACAGGGGAACTGAAGCTTTCTTT; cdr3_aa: CAWRPDRGTEAFF
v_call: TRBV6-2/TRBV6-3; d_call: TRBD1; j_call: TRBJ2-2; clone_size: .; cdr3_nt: TGTGCCAGCAGCGATCAGACAGGGGTCGGCGGGGAGCTGTTTTTT; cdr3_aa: CASSDQTGVGGELFF
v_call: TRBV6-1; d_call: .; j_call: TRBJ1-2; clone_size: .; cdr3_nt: TGTGCCAGCAGTGAAGCGATGACTGGGAATGGCTACACCTTC; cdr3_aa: CASSEAMTGNGYTF